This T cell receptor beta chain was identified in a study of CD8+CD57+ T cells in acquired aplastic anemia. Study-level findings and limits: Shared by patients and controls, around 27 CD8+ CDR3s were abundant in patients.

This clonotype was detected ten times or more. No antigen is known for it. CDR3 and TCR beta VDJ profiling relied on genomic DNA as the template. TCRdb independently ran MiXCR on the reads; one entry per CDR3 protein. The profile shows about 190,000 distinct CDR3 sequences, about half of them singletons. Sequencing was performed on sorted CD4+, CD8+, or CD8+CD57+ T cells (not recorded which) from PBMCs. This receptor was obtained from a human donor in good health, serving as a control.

The chain's CDR3 is CASSFEGTGYGYTF. Here the CDR3 DNA reads TGTGCCAGCAGCTTTGAGGGGACAGGCTATGGCTACACCTTC. The chain couples TRBV5-5 to TRBJ1-2; 8 nucleotides match TRBD1. V lost 2 bases and J lost 4; bases outside the gene matches: 4. Germline values: CDR1 SGHKS, CDR2 YYEKEE (reference sequence). The CDR3 length is 14 residues.